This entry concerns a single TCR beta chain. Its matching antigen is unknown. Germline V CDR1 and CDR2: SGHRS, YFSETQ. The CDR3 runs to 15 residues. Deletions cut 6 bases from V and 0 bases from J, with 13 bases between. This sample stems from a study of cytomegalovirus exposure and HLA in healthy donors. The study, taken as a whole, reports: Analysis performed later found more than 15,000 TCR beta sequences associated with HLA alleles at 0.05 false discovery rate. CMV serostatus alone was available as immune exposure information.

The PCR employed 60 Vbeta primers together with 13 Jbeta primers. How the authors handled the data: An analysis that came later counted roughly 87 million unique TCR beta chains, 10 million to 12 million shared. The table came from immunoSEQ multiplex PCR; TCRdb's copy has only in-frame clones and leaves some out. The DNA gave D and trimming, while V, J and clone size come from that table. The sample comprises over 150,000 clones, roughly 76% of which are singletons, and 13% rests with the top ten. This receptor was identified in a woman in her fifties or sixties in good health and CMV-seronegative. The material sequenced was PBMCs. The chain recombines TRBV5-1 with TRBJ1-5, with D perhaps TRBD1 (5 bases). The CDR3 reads CASKEGLYSNQPQHF. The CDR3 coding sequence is TGCGCCAGCAAGGAGGGACTTTATAGCAATCAGCCCCAGCATTTT.